The 13 T cell receptor beta chains given below trace back to one sample, sequenced in a study of cytomegalovirus exposure and HLA in healthy donors. The table came from immunoSEQ multiplex PCR; TCRdb's copy has only in-frame clones and leaves some out. The table has around 140,000 clones, around 87% seen once; the top ten hold 8.5% to 9.5%. The source material was PBMCs. Receptor source: a man between 18 and 35 years old in good health and CMV-seropositive.

In nucleotides, the CDR3 is TGTGCCAGCAGCTTGTTACAGGGATACTATGGCTACACCTTC. Its translation: CASSLLQGYYGYTF. V usage is TRBV5-8 and J usage is TRBJ1-2, with D maybe TRBD1 (6 bases). Trimming removed 1 base from V and 3 bases from J, with 10 bases in between. In germline, CDR1 is SGHTS, CDR2 YDEGEE. CDR3 length equals 14 residues.

J is TRBJ2-1 and V is TRBV7-6; 14 nucleotides align to TRBD2. This CDR3 region has 16 residues. After removal of 8 bases from V and 8 bases from J, the junction contained 11 bases not matched to a gene. The germline gives CDR1 SGHVS, CDR2 FNYEAQ. The DNA for the CDR3 is TGTGCCAGCGGACCGGGACTAGCGGGAGCGGGCCATGAGCAGTTCTTC. It yields the protein CASGPGLAGAGHEQFF.

J is TRBJ2-2 and V is TRBV27; unclear D gene. In germline, CDR1 is MNHEY, CDR2 SMNVEV (reference sequence). This CDR3 has 14 amino acids. The ends were cut back, 2 bases at V and 5 bases at J, with 9 bases in the middle. This chain's CDR3 is CASSLNGGTGELFF. The CDR3 nucleotides are TGTGCCAGCAGTTTAAACGGTGGTACCGGGGAGCTGTTTTTT.

This rearrangement joins TRBV7-2 to TRBJ2-7, with 12 bases aligning to TRBD1. CDR3 size: 15 residues. The J segment lost 7 bases and the V segment lost 3 bases, leaving 7 bases of the junction unmatched. Germline V lookup: CDR1 SGHTA, CDR2 FQGNSA. The CDR3, as DNA: TGTGCCAGCAGCTTCTCCGGGACAGGGGGCTGGGAGCAGTACTTC. This codes for CASSFSGTGGWEQYF.

This chain joins TRBV27 and TRBJ1-2, with TRBD1 identical over 10 bases. The CDR3 is 15 amino acids. CDR1 and CDR2 (germline): MNHEY, SMNVEV (reference sequence). J lost 6 bases, V lost 0 bases, and 4 bases had no gene match. CDR3 sequence (DNA): TGTGCCAGCAGTTTATCAGGGACAGGGGACCATGGCTACACCTTC. Amino acids: CASSLSGTGDHGYTF.

The rearrangement links TRBV2 to TRBJ2-1, with a weak D call TRBD1 (6 bases). Trimming took off 2 bases at V and 4 bases at J, with 12 bases between the two ends. CDR3 length: 15 amino acids. CDR1 is SNHLY, CDR2 FYNNEI, per germline. CDR3 sequence reads: CASSEQGTRYNEQFF. For the CDR3, the DNA is TGTGCCAGCAGTGAACAGGGGACCCGATACAATGAGCAGTTCTTC. Full variable domain (remainder filled in from reference TRBV2 and TRBJ2-1): EPEVTQTPSHQVTQMGQEVILRCVPISNHLYFYWYRQILGQKVEFLVSFYNNEISEKSEIFDDQFSVERPDGSNFTLKIRSTKLEDSAMYFCASSEQGTRYNEQFFGPGTRLTVL.

The chain has TRBV9 and TRBJ1-2; possibly TRBD1 for D (6 bases). V was clipped by 4 bases and J by 1 base, with 14 bases between them. This CDR3 has 15 amino acids. Per the germline V gene, CDR1 is SGDLS and CDR2 is YYNGEE. The CDR3 DNA follows: TGTGCCAGCAGCCCCGGGACACTAAGTAACTATGGCTACACCTTC. This encodes CASSPGTLSNYGYTF.

V and J are TRBV6-5 and TRBJ1-2, with D possibly TRBD1 on 6 matching bases. CDR3 size: 14 residues. Germline CDR1 is MNHEY and CDR2 is SVGAGI. With 6 bases removed from V and 4 bases from J, the gap between germline ends came to 15 bases. CDR3 residues: CASRGAGDVYGYTF. CDR3 in DNA: TGTGCCAGCAGGGGGGCAGGGGACGTCTATGGCTACACCTTC.

The chain has TRBV7-9 and TRBJ1-2; D might be TRBD1 (5 bases). Trimming took off 5 bases at V and 0 bases at J, with 13 bases between the two ends. The CDR3 sequence is 15 residues long. Germline loops: CDR1 SEHNR, CDR2 FQNEAQ (reference sequence). The CDR3 nucleotides are TGTGCCAGCAGCCTCCTCGGGACTTCTAACTATGGCTACACCTTC. It yields the protein CASSLLGTSNYGYTF.

This clone was seen a single time. The chain links TRBV11-1 to TRBJ2-3, with 10 positions matching TRBD1. V shed 3 bases and J 5 bases; nucleotides not matched to a gene: 2. This CDR3 is 14 amino acids long. Per the germline V gene, CDR1 is SGHAT and CDR2 is FQDESV (reference sequence). DNA of the CDR3: TGTGCCAGCAGCTTCAGGACAGGGGGAGATACGCAGTATTTT. Translated, it gives CASSFRTGGDTQYF.

The J gene is TRBJ2-1, the V gene TRBV7-9, with TRBD2 as a possible D gene (5 bases). The CDR3 consists of 14 residues. The germline V gene has CDR1 SEHNR and CDR2 FQNEAQ (reference sequence). V lost 0 bases and J lost 6, with 9 bases in between. This CDR3 reads CASSLAGAFNEQFF. As DNA, the CDR3 is TGTGCCAGCAGCTTAGCGGGAGCGTTCAATGAGCAGTTCTTC.

This clone was seen many times. The genes are TRBV11-3 and TRBJ2-1; 14 nucleotides agree with TRBD2. This CDR3 region has 18 residues. The junction had 11 bases not matched to a gene; V was cut back by 3 bases and J by 7 bases. Germline lookup yields CDR1 SGHNT and CDR2 YENEEA. The CDR3 bases are TGTGCCAGCAGCTTGAAATCCGGGACTAGCGGGAGAGGTAATGAGCAGTTCTTC. Its protein is CASSLKSGTSGRGNEQFF.

This clone was observed once. The V gene is TRBV11-2, the J gene TRBJ1-2; D ambiguous. CDR3 size: 14 residues. The germline gives CDR1 SGHAT, CDR2 FQNNGV. The ends were cut back, 1 base at V and 1 base at J, with 7 bases in the middle. The CDR3, as DNA: TGTGCCAGCAGCTTAGTGGGCAGTAACTATGGCTACACCTTC. Its protein product is CASSLVGSNYGYTF. The full variable domain, its missing parts supplied by reference TRBV11-2 and TRBJ1-2, is EAGVAQSPRYKIIEKRQSVAFWCNPISGHATLYWYQQILGQGPKLLIQFQNNGVVDDSQLPKDRFSAERLKGVDSTLKIQPAKLEDSAVYLCASSLVGSNYGYTFGSGTRLTVV.